One sample yielded the 21 T cell receptor beta chains listed below, sequenced in a study of Graves' ophthalmopathy and Graves' hyperthyroidism. TCR beta CDR3 amplification used RNA transcripts. An opening RT-PCR round employed HTBI primers and preceded a second-round multiplex PCR. TCRdb re-analysed the multiplex PCR reads in MiXCR, keeping a single row per CDR3 protein. The sample lists about 500,000 distinct CDR3 sequences, roughly 14% occurring once. The sample was blood. The receptors shown here come from a woman aged 25-40 years with Graves' ophthalmopathy.

This clonotype was observed at least ten times. The chain employs TRBV12-3 or TRBV12-4 and TRBJ2-2; TRBD2 agrees at 7 bases. The length of the CDR3 is 14 residues. With 7 bases clipped from V and 5 bases from J, the junction kept 7 bases outside the gene matches. The CDR3 loop reads CASTSSGGTGELFF. CDR3 in DNA: TGTGCCAGCACCTCATCGGGGGGAACCGGGGAGCTGTTTTTT.

This clonotype was counted many times. The rearrangement joins TRBV6-5 to TRBJ1-5; 7 bases agree with TRBD1. With 6 bases clipped from V and 5 bases from J, the junction kept 10 bases outside the gene matches. The CDR3 has 15 residues. The germline CDR1 and CDR2 sequences are MNHEY and SVGAGI. In DNA, the CDR3 is TGTGCCAGCAGCTATGCAGGGGGAGGCCATCAGCCCCAGCATTTT. Protein product: CASSYAGGGHQPQHF.

This clonotype was counted only a few times. The chain has TRBV11-2 and TRBJ2-5; 7 bases are shared with TRBD2. The trim removed 5 bases at V and 7 bases at J, leaving 10 bases unmatched. This CDR3 has 14 amino acids. Looked up from germline, CDR1 is SGHAT and CDR2 is FQNNGV. CDR3 sequence (DNA): TGTGCCAGCAGCCCAATCGGGGGGTCAGGGACCCAGTACTTC. This sequence encodes CASSPIGGSGTQYF.

The chain carries TRBV7-9 and TRBJ2-5; D call uncertain. CDR3 size: 15 residues. Per germline, CDR1 SEHNR and CDR2 FQNEAQ (reference sequence). The V gene lost 3 bases and the J gene lost 0 bases, with 11 bases spanning the gap. CDR3 nucleotides: TGTGCCAGCAGCTTCTACCCGACGTACCAAGAGACCCAGTACTTC. This codes for CASSFYPTYQETQYF. The full variable domain, rest sourced from reference TRBV7-9 and TRBJ2-5, is DTGVSQNPRHKITKRGQNVTFRCDPISEHNRLYWYRQTLGQGPEFLTYFQNEAQLEKSRLLSDRFSAERPKGSFSTLEIQRTEQGDSAMYLCASSFYPTYQETQYFGPGTRLLVL.

This clonotype was counted many times. V and J are TRBV19 and TRBJ1-5; TRBD1 is a possible D gene (6 bases). The CDR3 runs to 12 residues. The germline V gene has CDR1 LNHDA and CDR2 SQIVND (reference sequence). Trimming removed 10 bases from V and 9 bases from J, with 16 bases in between. Here the CDR3 DNA reads TGTGCCACAGGACAGCTTTTGGGGCCCCAGCATTTT. Its protein product is CATGQLLGPQHF.

A few counts support this clonotype. The V and J genes are TRBV6-2 or TRBV6-3 and TRBJ1-5; 10 nucleotides line up with TRBD1. The germline CDR1 and CDR2 sequences are MNHEY and SVGEGT. The CDR3 runs 18 residues. Trimming at V came to 6 bases and at J to 2 bases, leaving 13 bases not matched to a gene. The DNA of the CDR3 is TGTGCCAGCAGGTCGACAGGGGGCGCGGGTCGGGGCAATCAGCCCCAGCATTTT. It specifies CASRSTGGAGRGNQPQHF.

With regard to this clonotype: This is likely a read error, given that the CDR3 carries no conserved phenylalanine or tryptophan at its end. The DNA is left out, because the CDR3 cannot be placed on it with certainty; the CDR3 is given as TCRdb lists it. V usage is TRBV12-3 or TRBV12-4 and J usage is TRBJ2-2; TRBD2 is taken as the D call from the table, unchecked against the DNA. The CDR3 spans 15 residues, counting both ends. CDR3: CASSGSGTYTGELLV.

This clonotype was counted once. The chain is built from TRBV11-2 and TRBJ1-2, with D maybe TRBD1 (6 bases). Germline V gene data show CDR1 as SGHAT and CDR2 as FQNNGV. This CDR3 region has 13 residues. Between the trimmed V and J ends, which lost 3 bases and 8 bases, there was a span of 13 bases. This CDR3 is CASSFLTGLGYTF. The CDR3 DNA follows: TGTGCCAGCAGCTTCCTTACAGGGCTCGGCTACACCTTC.

The chain is built from TRBV6-1 and TRBJ2-5; no firm D call. The V and J ends lost 7 bases and 2 bases respectively, with 11 bases between them. The CDR3 is 13 amino acids. Germline V gene sequence: CDR1 MNHNS, CDR2 SASEGT. CDR3 DNA: TGTGCCAGCAACGACCAAATGCAAGAGACCCAGTACTTC. Translating it yields CASNDQMQETQYF.

At least ten counts were recorded for this clonotype. The chain combines TRBV20-1 with TRBJ2-5; 7 bases are shared with TRBD1. Looked up from germline, CDR1 is DFQATT and CDR2 is SNEGSKA (reference sequence). V lost 5 bases to trimming and J lost 1 base; unmatched junction nucleotides: 4. The CDR3 loop spans 13 amino acids. CDR3 sequence reads: CSAQTGSQETQYF. Written as DNA, the CDR3 is TGCAGTGCTCAGACAGGGAGCCAAGAGACCCAGTACTTC.

In this sample, this clonotype turned up many times. The J gene is TRBJ1-5, the V gene TRBV12-3 or TRBV12-4; 11 nucleotides line up with TRBD1. J was trimmed by 1 base and V by 6 bases; bases with no gene match: 8. This CDR3 has 17 residues. CDR3 nucleotide sequence: TGTGCCAGCAGCCTTGGACAGGGGGCGGAGAGCAATCAGCCCCAGCATTTT. Translating it yields CASSLGQGAESNQPQHF.

This chain joins TRBV19 and TRBJ2-6; no clear D. The CDR3 extends over 16 amino acids. Germline CDR1 LNHDA, CDR2 SQIVND (reference sequence). Trimming removed 7 bases at V and 0 bases at J, with 13 bases between. DNA of the CDR3: TGTGCCAGTACGGTTTGGTGGAGCTCTGGGGCCAACGTCCTGACTTTC. Its translation: CASTVWWSSGANVLTF.

At least ten counts were recorded for this clonotype. This rearrangement joins TRBV11-3 to TRBJ1-1; TRBD1 aligns across 9 bases. The germline CDR1 and CDR2 sequences are SGHNT and YENEEA. The CDR3 covers 16 residues. The V gene end was trimmed by 1 base and the J gene end by 0 bases; junction bases not matched to a gene: 3. Here the CDR3 reads CASSLVGQGLNTEAFF. DNA of the CDR3: TGTGCCAGCAGCTTAGTGGGACAGGGTTTGAACACTGAAGCTTTCTTT.

This clonotype was seen many times. The CDR3 DNA follows: TGTGCCAGCAGTACAGGGATCTTCACTGAAGCTTTCTTT. Its protein product is CASSTGIFTEAFF. J is TRBJ1-1 and V is TRBV28, with D possibly TRBD1 on 6 matching bases. This CDR3 spans 13 amino acids. Trimming removed 5 bases at V and 4 bases at J, with 11 bases between. CDR1 MDHEN and CDR2 SYDVKM come from the germline V gene.

The sample holds many counts of this clonotype. This chain joins TRBV11-3 and TRBJ1-2; TRBD1 is a possible D gene (5 bases). The CDR3 extends over 16 amino acids. The germline V gene encodes CDR1 SGHNT and CDR2 YENEEA. V was pared by 0 bases and J by 4 bases, with 15 bases between. CDR3 in DNA: TGTGCCAGCAGCTTAGAGGTAGGGGACCTAGGCTATGGCTACACCTTC. This codes for CASSLEVGDLGYGYTF.

This clonotype showed up many times. One end of the junction does not line up with germline, which may come from a read error. This chain links TRBV5-1 with TRBJ1-1; unclear D gene. Germline V gene sequence: CDR1 SGHRS, CDR2 YFSETQ. This CDR3 contains 13 residues. DNA for the CDR3: TGCGCCAGCTGCTTGAAGGGTCTCACTGAAGCTTTCTTT. This gives the protein CASCLKGLTEAFF.

This clonotype appeared many times. This CDR3 reads CASSIPGTFYGYTF. The CDR3 DNA is TGTGCCAGTAGTATACCCGGGACCTTCTATGGCTACACCTTC. The chain carries TRBV19 and TRBJ1-2; tentative D call: TRBD1 (5 bases). Trimming stripped 2 bases from V and 4 bases from J, with 11 bases between. This CDR3 region has 14 residues. The germline CDR1 and CDR2 sequences are LNHDA and SQIVND (reference sequence). The full variable domain, its missing parts supplied by reference TRBV19 and TRBJ1-2, is DGGITQSPKYLFRKEGQNVTLSCEQNLNHDAMYWYRQDPGQGLRLIYYSQIVNDFQKGDIAEGYSVSREKKESFPLTVTSAQKNPTAFYLCASSIPGTFYGYTFGSGTRLTVV.

This clonotype was recorded a few times. The chain couples TRBV30 to TRBJ2-2; TRBD2 agrees at 7 bases. Germline V gives CDR1 GTSNPN, CDR2 SVGIG (reference sequence). This CDR3 has 14 residues. V lost 7 bases to trimming and J lost 4 bases; unmatched junction nucleotides: 9. The CDR3 DNA is TGTGCCTCCTCCGCGGGGGTCGTCACCGGGGAGCTGTTTTTT. Protein: CASSAGVVTGELFF.

This clonotype was counted many times. The rearrangement joins TRBV11-3 to TRBJ2-2; 9 nucleotides align to TRBD2. This CDR3 region has 19 residues. In germline, CDR1 is SGHNT, CDR2 YENEEA. Trimming removed 4 bases from V and 4 bases from J; junction bases left unmatched: 16. This CDR3 is CASSSQILTGTSRTGELFF. The CDR3 DNA reads as TGTGCCAGCAGCTCCCAGATACTAACCGGGACTAGCCGCACCGGGGAGCTGTTTTTT.

The J gene is TRBJ1-5, the V gene TRBV15; TRBD1 matches 8 bases. J was trimmed by 9 bases and V by 2 bases; bases with no gene match: 12. This CDR3 has 16 amino acids. Germline values: CDR1 LNHNV, CDR2 YYDKDF (reference sequence). The CDR3 DNA is TGTGCCACCAGCAGAACCGACAGGGGAGGTATTCTGCCCCAGCATTTT. It yields the protein CATSRTDRGGILPQHF.

This clonotype was seen more than once but under ten times. The chain is built from TRBV3-1 and TRBJ2-5; no definite D call. The length of the CDR3 is 15 residues. Deletions cut 1 base from V and 5 bases from J, with 14 bases between. Germline CDR1 and CDR2: LGHDT and YNNKEL (reference sequence). This chain's CDR3 is CASSQGGPSGETQYF. The CDR3 DNA reads as TGTGCCAGCAGCCAAGGTGGACCGTCCGGGGAGACCCAGTACTTC.